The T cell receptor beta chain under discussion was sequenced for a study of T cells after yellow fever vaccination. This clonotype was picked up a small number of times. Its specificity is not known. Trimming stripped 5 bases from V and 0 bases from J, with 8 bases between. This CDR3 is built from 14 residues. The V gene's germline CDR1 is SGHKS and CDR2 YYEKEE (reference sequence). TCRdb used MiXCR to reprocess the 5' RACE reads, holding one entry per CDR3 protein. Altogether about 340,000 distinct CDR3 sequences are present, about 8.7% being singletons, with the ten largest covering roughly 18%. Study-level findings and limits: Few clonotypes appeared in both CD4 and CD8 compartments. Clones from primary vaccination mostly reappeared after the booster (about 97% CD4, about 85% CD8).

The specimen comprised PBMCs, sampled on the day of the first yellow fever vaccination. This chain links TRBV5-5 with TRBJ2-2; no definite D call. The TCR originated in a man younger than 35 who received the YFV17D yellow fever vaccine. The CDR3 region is CASSGTSNTGELFF. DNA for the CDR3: TGTGCCAGCAGTGGTACTTCGAACACCGGGGAGCTGTTTTTT.